Sequencing of this TCR beta chain was carried out in a study of blood T cell repertoires in COVID-19. TCRdb's table, derived via immunoSEQ multiplex PCR, lists solely in-frame clones and lacks some. The table includes about 260,000 clones, 75% to 90% detected once. Germline lookup yields CDR1 SQVTM and CDR2 ANQGSEA. Trimming shortened V by 4 bases and J by 5 bases, and 13 bases separated the two germline ends. The CDR3 is 13 residues long. The gene calls are TRBV29-1 and TRBJ2-3; no clear D. The sequenced sample consisted of PBMCs or T cells enriched from blood (not recorded which). This TCR was recovered from a woman aged 25 to 45 with acute COVID-19. The CDR3 is CSVVSTAGDTQYF. The DNA for the CDR3 is TGCAGCGTTGTGTCAACCGCAGGAGATACGCAGTATTTT.